Shown below are 18 T cell receptor beta chains from a single sample sequenced in a study of T cell clonotyping in hematopoietic cell transplantation (dated by TCRdb to about 2021). The library came from the immunoSEQ multiplex PCR assay. TCRdb took this table from immuneACCESS and kept in-frame rearrangements with V and J called. Such tables lack part of the clones; where checked against another copy, unresolved V genes explain under half of the gap, and the rest is unexplained. The sample profile shows roughly 40,000 clones; about 95% of them were found once. The top ten hold roughly 0.85% of the sample. What was sequenced was peripheral blood mononuclear cells. These receptors were taken from a woman aged 45 to 65 in good health. Some clones in this sample may be carry-over from other donors' samples.

The V gene is TRBV11-2, the J gene TRBJ2-7; 8 nucleotides agree with TRBD1. Germline-derived CDR1 and CDR2 are SGHAT and FQNNGV. V was clipped by 5 bases and J by 2 bases; unmatched bases: 11. This CDR3 has 16 amino acids. CDR3 loop: CASSRQRTGSTYEQYF. CDR3 DNA: TGTGCCAGCAGCCGACAGCGGACAGGGTCTACCTACGAGCAGTACTTC.

The V gene is TRBV7-3, the J gene TRBJ2-3; 7 bases match TRBD2. Germline CDR1 and CDR2: SGHTA and FQGTGA. J gave up 4 bases and V 5 bases, and 3 bases lay outside the gene matches. This CDR3 is built from 13 residues. The CDR3 loop reads CASSRAGSDTQYF. The CDR3 nucleotides are TGTGCCAGCAGCCGAGCGGGGTCAGATACGCAGTATTTT.

V is TRBV11-2 and J is TRBJ2-7, with D possibly TRBD2 on 7 matching bases. V was shortened by 2 bases and J by 5 bases, with 16 bases between the two germline ends. This CDR3 spans 15 amino acids. CDR1 SGHAT and CDR2 FQNNGV come from the germline V gene. DNA of the CDR3: TGTGCCAGCAGCTTAAAGGGGGGGATTGGGGACGAGCAGTACTTC. This sequence encodes CASSLKGGIGDEQYF.

This sequence joins TRBV5-1 and TRBJ2-3, with D perhaps TRBD2 (7 bases). The CDR3 has 15 amino acids. Germline CDR1 reads SGHRS; CDR2 reads YFSETQ. The V end lost 4 bases, the J end lost 3 bases, and 15 bases lay between the germline ends. CDR3 loop: CASSPEGGPTDTQYF. CDR3 DNA: TGCGCCAGCAGCCCGGAGGGGGGGCCAACAGATACGCAGTATTTT.

The J gene is TRBJ1-6, the V gene TRBV4-2, with no clear D. This CDR3 comprises 14 residues. Trimming took off 4 bases at V and 7 bases at J, with 11 bases between the two ends. Germline V gives CDR1 LGHNA, CDR2 YNFKEQ. As DNA, the CDR3 is TGTGCCAGCAGCCTCGGGCAGGTAAATTCACCCCTCCACTTT. Encoded protein: CASSLGQVNSPLHF.

The chain links TRBV7-6 to TRBJ1-1; D gene uncertain. Germline values: CDR1 SGHVS, CDR2 FNYEAQ. This CDR3 is 14 amino acids long. With 2 bases removed from V and 3 bases from J, the gap between germline ends came to 10 bases. Here the CDR3 reads CASSLRTGDTEAFF. The CDR3 DNA is TGTGCCAGCAGCTTAAGGACGGGTGACACTGAAGCTTTCTTT.

This chain's CDR3 is CASSLLAGASYEQYF. The CDR3 bases are TGTGCCAGCAGCTTATTAGCGGGGGCCTCCTACGAGCAGTACTTC. The gene calls are TRBV7-2 and TRBJ2-7, with TRBD2 matching 9 bases. This CDR3 has 15 amino acids. Germline CDR1 reads SGHTA; CDR2 reads FQGNSA. V shed 2 bases, J shed 0 bases, and the junction held 2 bases outside the gene matches.

The CDR3 spells CASSPDSSYEQYF. The CDR3 bases are TGTGCCAGCAGTCCGGACAGCTCCTACGAGCAGTACTTC. This rearrangement joins TRBV28 to TRBJ2-7; maybe TRBD1 (6 bases). This CDR3 has 13 residues. Germline values: CDR1 MDHEN, CDR2 SYDVKM. V lost 5 bases and J lost 0, with 8 bases in between.

The chain recombines TRBV5-8 with TRBJ2-3; perhaps TRBD1 as D (8 bases). CDR1 SGHTS and CDR2 YDEGEE come from the germline V gene. The V end was cut by 4 bases, the J end by 3 bases, with 15 bases between. This CDR3 contains 15 residues. The CDR3 reads CASSPGQGGTDTQYF. CDR3 nucleotide sequence: TGTGCCAGCAGCCCTGGACAGGGAGGGACAGATACGCAGTATTTT.

The rearrangement links TRBV6-5 to TRBJ1-1, with D perhaps matching TRBD1 (5 bases). V lost 6 bases, J lost 6 bases, and 20 bases lay in between. Germline V gene data show CDR1 as MNHEY and CDR2 as SVGAGI. The CDR3 totals 15 residues. CDR3 region: CASSSPGLNTPEAFF. In DNA, the CDR3 is TGTGCCAGCAGCAGCCCGGGACTTAATACCCCTGAAGCTTTCTTT.

This sequence joins TRBV2 and TRBJ2-7; TRBD1 agrees at 8 bases. The J segment lost 5 bases and the V segment lost 6 bases, leaving 9 bases of the junction unmatched. Germline V gene lookup returns CDR1 SNHLY and CDR2 FYNNEI. This CDR3 has 14 amino acids. The CDR3, as DNA: TGTGCCAGCAGAAGGACAGGGACCCTAAACGAGCAGTACTTC. Its translation is CASRRTGTLNEQYF. The full variable domain, in which reference TRBV2 and TRBJ2-7 provide the parts outside the CDR3, is EPEVTQTPSHQVTQMGQEVILRCVPISNHLYFYWYRQILGQKVEFLVSFYNNEISEKSEIFDDQFSVERPDGSNFTLKIRSTKLEDSAMYFCASRRTGTLNEQYFGPGTRLTVT.

V is TRBV19 and J is TRBJ1-1, with no clear D. Trimming removed 8 bases at V and 2 bases at J, with 9 bases between. CDR1 is LNHDA, CDR2 SQIVND, per germline (reference sequence). The CDR3 consists of 12 residues. This CDR3 is CASLRGNTEAFF. CDR3 coding DNA: TGTGCCAGTCTCCGGGGAAACACTGAAGCTTTCTTT.

The rearrangement joins TRBV29-1 to TRBJ1-1, with 10 bases matching TRBD1. This CDR3 spans 14 amino acids. V was clipped by 4 bases and J by 6 bases; unmatched bases: 8. Germline V gene data show CDR1 as SQVTM and CDR2 as ANQGSEA. The chain's CDR3 is CSVVVTGGESEAFF. CDR3 DNA sequence: TGCAGCGTTGTGGTGACAGGGGGCGAATCTGAAGCTTTCTTT.

The chain uses TRBV11-2 and TRBJ2-7; tentatively, D is TRBD1 (5 bases). V gave up 1 base and J gave up 5 bases, with 12 bases separating them. CDR3 length: 14 residues. Germline V gene sequence: CDR1 SGHAT, CDR2 FQNNGV. CDR3 residues: CASSLAGNGNEQYF. DNA of the CDR3: TGTGCCAGCAGCTTAGCAGGGAACGGTAACGAGCAGTACTTC. Complete variable domain (other parts from reference TRBV11-2 and TRBJ2-7): EAGVAQSPRYKIIEKRQSVAFWCNPISGHATLYWYQQILGQGPKLLIQFQNNGVVDDSQLPKDRFSAERLKGVDSTLKIQPAKLEDSAVYLCASSLAGNGNEQYFGPGTRLTVT.

The chain is built from TRBV7-6 and TRBJ2-7, with TRBD2 as a possible D gene (5 bases). CDR3 length: 13 residues. Germline lookup yields CDR1 SGHVS and CDR2 FNYEAQ. Trimming shortened V by 5 bases and J by 3 bases, and 11 bases separated the two germline ends. CDR3 residues: CASSGERIYEQYF. In DNA, the CDR3 is TGTGCCAGCAGCGGCGAGCGGATCTACGAGCAGTACTTC.

The V and J genes are TRBV7-9 and TRBJ2-5, with TRBD1 matching over 7 bases. The germline V gene has CDR1 SEHNR and CDR2 FQNEAQ (reference sequence). The V and J ends lost 6 bases and 2 bases, in that order; junction bases with no gene match: 6. This CDR3 region has 14 residues. The DNA for the CDR3 is TGTGCCAGCAGGGGATCGACAGGGCAAGAGACCCAGTACTTC. This translates into CASRGSTGQETQYF.

The chain is built from TRBV11-3 and TRBJ1-2; D unclear. Trimming shortened V by 4 bases and J by 0 bases, and 9 bases separated the two germline ends. CDR3 size: 14 residues. Germline V CDR1 and CDR2: SGHNT, YENEEA. CDR3 amino acids: CASSSDISNYGYTF. CDR3 nucleotides: TGTGCCAGCAGCTCCGACATATCTAACTATGGCTACACCTTC.

The CDR3 sequence is CASSPGQNTGELFF. CDR3 sequence (DNA): TGTGCCAGTTCCCCGGGCCAAAACACCGGGGAGCTGTTTTTT. The V gene is TRBV11-3, the J gene TRBJ2-2; D remains ambiguous. Between the trimmed V and J ends, which lost 9 bases and 2 bases, there was a span of 13 bases. The CDR3 is 14 amino acids. CDR1 is SGHNT and CDR2 is YENEEA in the germline V gene.